Listed below are T cell receptor beta chains from one sample, sequenced in a study of T-cell memory formation after mild COVID-19. TCRdb recomputed calls from the 5' RACE reads with MiXCR, one row per CDR3 protein. Of approximately 190,000 distinct CDR3 sequences in the sample, about 18% were seen once. Material: PBMCs or a T cell subset sorted from them (not recorded which). The source of these receptors is an adult woman who had mild COVID-19 (a few samples of this study predate the infection). Cell type and time point are not known. Both conserved end residues are part of each CDR3. The order of the fields is clone size, V gene, CDR3 length, J gene, D gene, CDR3 DNA, CDR3 protein. A D gene is named only where the DNA matches it firmly. Part of the rows lack a size; the others show once, few, many or a class for expanded clones.

>few|TRBV20-1|13|TRBJ2-7|NA
TGCAGTGCTAGTGAAAAGCGCCTATACGAGCAGTACTTC
CSASEKRLYEQYF
>few|TRBV9|14|TRBJ2-5|NA
TGTGCCAGCAGCGTAGGGGGAGCACGAGAGACCCAGTACTTC
CASSVGGARETQYF
>NA|TRBV7-6|16|TRBJ2-2|NA
TGTGCCAGCAGCTTATTGGCGGGCGGAGACACCGGGGAGCTGTTTTTT
CASSLLAGGDTGELFF
>few|TRBV11-2|15|TRBJ2-5|NA
TGTGCCAGCAGCTTAGTGGTGGGCAGCCAAGAGACCCAGTACTTC
CASSLVVGSQETQYF
>few|TRBV11-2|17|TRBJ2-2|TRBD2
TGTGCCAGCAGCTTGAGGAGCGGGGGGCAGAACACCGGGGAGCTGTTTTTT
CASSLRSGGQNTGELFF
>NA|TRBV7-9|12|TRBJ2-3|NA
TGTGCCAGCAGCCGCAGGGACCTTACGCAGTATTTT
CASSRRDLTQYF
>few|TRBV3-1|16|TRBJ2-5|TRBD2
TGTGCCAGCAGCCCCCTCGGACTAGCGGGGGGAGAGACCCAGTACTTC
CASSPLGLAGGETQYF
>many|TRBV4-2|15|TRBJ1-4|NA
TGTGCCAGCAGCCAAGATAGGCAGGGCGGTGAAAAACTGTTTTTT
CASSQDRQGGEKLFF
>many|TRBV25-1|11|TRBJ2-7|NA
TGTGCCAGCAGTGAAAGGTACGAGCAGTACTTC
CASSERYEQYF
>NA|TRBV3-1|11|TRBJ2-3|NA
TGTGCCAGCAGCCGACAGGATACGCAGTATTTT
CASSRQDTQYF
>NA|TRBV12-3/TRBV12-4|12|TRBJ2-7|NA
TGTGCCAGCAGTGAAACAGGTTACGAGCAGTACTTC
CASSETGYEQYF
>few|TRBV10-2|14|TRBJ2-1|TRBD2
TGCGCCAGCACTGGGCCTAGCGGGTACAATGAGCAGTTCTTC
CASTGPSGYNEQFF
>NA|TRBV19|13|TRBJ1-2|NA
TGTGCCAGTAGTAGCGACAGGATAGGTGGCTACACCTTC
CASSSDRIGGYTF
>many|TRBV2|14|TRBJ1-1|NA
TGTGCCAGCAGTGTATCAGAACTTGGGACTGAAGCTTTCTTT
CASSVSELGTEAFF
>few|TRBV7-2|15|TRBJ2-7|TRBD2
TGTGCCAGCAGCTTAGAAGCGGGAGGGTACTACGAGCAGTACTTC
CASSLEAGGYYEQYF
>few|TRBV10-3|14|TRBJ1-2|TRBD1
TGTGCCATCAGTCCGGGACAGGGGAACTATGGCTACACCTTC
CAISPGQGNYGYTF
>few|TRBV6-5|15|TRBJ1-2|TRBD1
TGTGCCAGCAGACGCACCGGACAGGGAGGGTATGGCTACACCTTC
CASRRTGQGGYGYTF
>NA|TRBV12-3/TRBV12-4|14|TRBJ2-7|NA
TGTGCCAGCAGTCAGGGGCTACTTATTTACGAGCAGTACTTC
CASSQGLLIYEQYF
>NA|TRBV7-2|16|TRBJ2-5|TRBD2
TGTGCCAGCAGCTTACAGCCTGGGGGGGGCCAAGAGACCCAGTACTTC
CASSLQPGGGQETQYF
>NA|TRBV28|13|TRBJ1-5|NA
TGTGCCAGCAGTCCAGACCCTAATCAGCCCCAGCATTTT
CASSPDPNQPQHF
>many|TRBV7-8|17|TRBJ2-3|TRBD2
TGTGCCAGCAGCCCCATTCTAGCGGGAGAGGGCACAGATACGCAGTATTTT
CASSPILAGEGTDTQYF
>few|TRBV7-2|16|TRBJ2-3|NA
TGTGCCAGCAGCTTAAGGTCGCAGGGGCTTGGAGATACGCAGTATTTT
CASSLRSQGLGDTQYF
>few|TRBV20-1|14|TRBJ2-1|TRBD2
TGCAGTGCTTCGACTAGCGGGGGGGCCGGTGAGCAGTTCTTC
CSASTSGGAGEQFF
>few|TRBV5-1|15|TRBJ2-3|TRBD1
TGCGCCAGCAGCAGAACAGGGGAAGGGGAGTCTACGCAGTATTTT
CASSRTGEGESTQYF
>few|TRBV24-1|13|TRBJ2-1|TRBD1
TGTGCCACCAGCAAACAGGGGTCCAATGAGCAGTTCTTC
CATSKQGSNEQFF
>few|TRBV12-3/TRBV12-4|15|TRBJ2-3|TRBD2
TGTGCCAGCAGTTTATTGAGACTAGCGGGAGATACGCAGTATTTT
CASSLLRLAGDTQYF
>many|TRBV11-2|15|TRBJ2-2|TRBD1
TGTGCCAGCAGCACAGGGGGGCTCATCACCGGGGAGCTGTTTTTT
CASSTGGLITGELFF
>NA|TRBV2|13|TRBJ2-2|NA
TGTGCCAGCACTCGAGAGGGGGGCCGGGAGCTGTTTTTT
CASTREGGRELFF
>NA|TRBV6-5|14|TRBJ1-2|NA
TGTGCCAGCAGTTTAGAGCGGCGGAACTATGGCTACACCTTC
CASSLERRNYGYTF
>NA|TRBV2|16|TRBJ2-2|TRBD2
TGTGCCAGCAGTGATGTGTCTAGCGGAAACACCGGGGAGCTGTTTTTT
CASSDVSSGNTGELFF
>NA|TRBV2|16|TRBJ1-5|NA
TGTGCCAGCAGCTCCGAGCCCGGACTGATGAATCAGCCCCAGCATTTT
CASSSEPGLMNQPQHF
>NA|TRBV4-3|15|TRBJ2-3|NA
TGCGCCAGCAGCCAAGACCACGGATACACAGATACGCAGTATTTT
CASSQDHGYTDTQYF
>few|TRBV20-1|13|TRBJ1-1|TRBD1
TGCAGTGCCTGGACAGGGGTCGGGACTGAAGCTTTCTTT
CSAWTGVGTEAFF
>NA|TRBV6-5|16|TRBJ2-4|TRBD2
TGTGCCAGCAGTAGCGGGAGGGCCTTGGCCAAAAACATTCAGTACTTC
CASSSGRALAKNIQYF
>NA|TRBV10-3|13|TRBJ1-2|NA
TGTGCCATCAGCAGGGACGGAACCTATGGCTACACCTTC
CAISRDGTYGYTF
>NA|TRBV12-3/TRBV12-4|17|TRBJ1-1|NA
TGTGCCAGCAGTCTAAGGGTCGGGGGAAGAGGAAACACTGAAGCTTTCTTT
CASSLRVGGRGNTEAFF
>NA|TRBV6-4|16|TRBJ1-2|NA
TGTGCCAGCAGTGACTCGGGTGGATACGGAGTCTATGGTTACACCTTC
CASSDSGGYGVYGYTF
>few|TRBV5-5|16|TRBJ2-5|TRBD2
TGTGCCAGCAGCTACCGACTAGCGGGAGGTGGCGAGACCCAGTACTTC
CASSYRLAGGGETQYF
>NA|TRBV7-3|18|TRBJ2-5|TRBD2
TGTGCCAGCAGCTTATTTGCAGGCACTATAGCGGGGCAAGAGACCCAGTACTTC
CASSLFAGTIAGQETQYF
>NA|TRBV12-3/TRBV12-4|14|TRBJ2-7|TRBD2
TGTGCCAGCAGGCTGGGACTAGCGGGATACGAGCAGTACTTC
CASRLGLAGYEQYF
>few|TRBV7-9|17|TRBJ2-3|NA
TGTGCCAGCAGCCCAAGGGACTTCACCTTCCCCACAGATACGCAGTATTTT
CASSPRDFTFPTDTQYF
>NA|TRBV12-3/TRBV12-4|14|TRBJ2-7|TRBD1
TGTGCCAGCAGTTTCGGGACAGTCGACTACGAGCAGTACTTC
CASSFGTVDYEQYF
>once|TRBV15|18|TRBJ1-1|TRBD1
TGTGCCACCAGCAGCGGATTCCCGGGACAGGCAACTTACACTGAAGCTTTCTTT
CATSSGFPGQATYTEAFF
>NA|TRBV18|15|TRBJ1-2|TRBD1
TGTGCCAGCTCACCTAGACAGGGGGATCTCTATGGCTACACCTTC
CASSPRQGDLYGYTF
>NA|TRBV7-2|18|TRBJ2-7|NA
TGTGCCAGCAGCTTAGCGCTAGTAGTAGGCGGGGGCCACTACGAGCAGTACTTC
CASSLALVVGGGHYEQYF
>NA|TRBV7-6|16|TRBJ2-1|TRBD1
TGTGCCAGCAGCATAACCGGGACAGGGAGTTACAATGAGCAGTTCTTC
CASSITGTGSYNEQFF
>few|TRBV5-1|16|TRBJ2-5|TRBD1
TGCGCCAGCAGCTTGGTCCCGGCAGGGGGCGGGGAGACCCAGTACTTC
CASSLVPAGGGETQYF
>many|TRBV20-1|15|TRBJ2-2|NA
TGCAGTGCTAGAGCCTCACTAGCCTCCACCGGGGAGCTGTTTTTT
CSARASLASTGELFF
>few|TRBV20-1|14|TRBJ2-7|NA
TGCAGTGCTAGAGGTCCTAACCTCTCCTACGAGCAGTACTTC
CSARGPNLSYEQYF
>few|TRBV7-9|14|TRBJ1-3|NA
TGTGCCAGCCATAGAGGGGGCTCTGGAAACACCATATATTTT
CASHRGGSGNTIYF
>NA|TRBV11-2|14|TRBJ1-2|NA
TGTGCCAGCAGCGTAAACGTCAGGGTTCGGGGCTACACCTTC
CASSVNVRVRGYTF
>few|TRBV20-1|16|TRBJ2-3|NA
TGCAGTGCTAGTATCTCGGCTAAGATTCTCCCAGATACGCAGTATTTT
CSASISAKILPDTQYF
>NA|TRBV24-1|11|TRBJ2-5|NA
TGTGCCACCAGTGATTTGGAGACCCAGTACTTC
CATSDLETQYF